Listed here are 30 T cell receptor beta chains from one sample, sequenced in a study of T cells in Graves' hyperthyroidism and ophthalmopathy. RNA transcripts provided the source from which TCR beta CDR3 regions were amplified. First-round RT-PCR with HTBI primers amplified the TCR CDR3 region. TCRdb ran MiXCR on the multiplex PCR reads and lists one entry per CDR3 protein. In the table there are around 350,000 distinct CDR3 sequences, about a sixth of which are singletons. The sample was blood. These receptors all stem from a woman aged 25 to 45 with Graves' hyperthyroidism that later progressed to Graves' ophthalmopathy.

This clonotype appeared many times. The chain carries TRBV5-1 and TRBJ2-1, with 13 bases matching TRBD2. The CDR3 length is 15 residues. V shed 5 bases and J 7 bases; nucleotides not matched to a gene: 6. Germline lookup yields CDR1 SGHRS and CDR2 YFSETQ. CDR3 coding DNA: TGCGCCAGCAGACCAACTAGCGGGGGGGTAAATGAGCAGTTCTTC. Protein product: CASRPTSGGVNEQFF. The variable domain in full, completed from reference TRBV5-1 and TRBJ2-1, reads KAGVTQTPRYLIKTRGQQVTLSCSPISGHRSVSWYQQTPGQGLQFLFEYFSETQRNKGNFPGRFSGRQFSNSRSEMNVSTLELGDSALYLCASRPTSGGVNEQFFGPGTRLTVL.

The chain joins TRBV10-3 to TRBJ1-1; D is unclear. Trimming shortened V by 6 bases and J by 1 base, and 12 bases separated the two germline ends. Germline CDR1 is ENHRY and CDR2 is SYGVKD. This CDR3 is 14 amino acids long. CDR3 protein: CAISSQIGNTEAFF. The CDR3 bases are TGTGCCATCAGCTCACAGATCGGGAACACTGAAGCTTTCTTT.

Many counts were recorded for this clonotype. V gene TRBV6-2 or TRBV6-3 combines with J gene TRBJ1-4; the D is unclear. The V gene's germline CDR1 is MNHEY and CDR2 SVGEGT. CDR3 length: 16 amino acids. Trimming took off 7 bases at V and 0 bases at J, with 15 bases between the two ends. CDR3 bases: TGTGCCAGCACCCAAGACTACTATGCAACTAATGAAAAACTGTTTTTT. It specifies CASTQDYYATNEKLFF.

The V call is TRBV19, the J call TRBJ1-5, with D hard to call. Trimming took 3 bases from V and 4 from J, leaving 10 bases between them. CDR3 length: 14 amino acids. Per the germline V gene, CDR1 is LNHDA and CDR2 is SQIVND (reference sequence). CDR3 sequence (DNA): TGTGCCAGTAGTATTCGGGTTTGGAATCAGCCCCAGCATTTT. Translating it yields CASSIRVWNQPQHF. The complete variable domain, with remaining parts taken from reference TRBV19 and TRBJ1-5, reads DGGITQSPKYLFRKEGQNVTLSCEQNLNHDAMYWYRQDPGQGLRLIYYSQIVNDFQKGDIAEGYSVSREKKESFPLTVTSAQKNPTAFYLCASSIRVWNQPQHFGDGTRLSIL.

The V and J genes are TRBV20-1 and TRBJ1-1, with 8 bases that match TRBD1. Germline assignment: CDR1 DFQATT and CDR2 SNEGSKA (reference sequence). After removal of 3 bases from V and 0 bases from J, the junction contained 9 bases not matched to a gene. The CDR3 sequence is 16 residues long. The CDR3 DNA follows: TGCAGTGCTAGGATAGGGACAGGCCGCATGAACACTGAAGCTTTCTTT. This gives the protein CSARIGTGRMNTEAFF.

Regarding this clonotype: One end of the junction does not line up with germline, which may come from a read error. This chain connects TRBV3-1 to TRBJ2-5; tentatively, D is TRBD1 or TRBD2 (5 bases each). The germline V gene has CDR1 LGHDT and CDR2 YNNKEL (reference sequence). This CDR3 is 15 amino acids long. For the CDR3, the DNA is TGTGCCAGCAGCCAAGATTTCAGGGATGGGGAGACCCGGTACTTC. Encoded protein: CASSQDFRDGETRYF.

The chain recombines TRBV6-5 with TRBJ2-2, with D perhaps TRBD2 (6 bases). CDR3 length equals 16 residues. The V gene's germline CDR1 is MNHEY and CDR2 SVGAGI. V was cut by 0 bases and J by 3 bases, with 11 bases left in between. The CDR3 nucleotides read TGTGCCAGCAGTTACTCCGGGACTCACTACACCGGGGAGCTGTTTTTT. Amino acids: CASSYSGTHYTGELFF.

This chain links TRBV16 with TRBJ1-4; D uncertain. CDR1 KGHSY and CDR2 FQNENV come from the germline V gene. V was pared by 2 bases and J by 0 bases, with 10 bases between. The CDR3 has 16 amino acids. The CDR3 DNA is TGTGCCAGCAGCCAAGGGAATGGTGCAACTAATGAAAAACTGTTTTTT. Amino acid sequence: CASSQGNGATNEKLFF.

This clonotype occurred many times. The rearrangement links TRBV14 to TRBJ2-6; D is possibly TRBD2 (5 bases). The germline V gene encodes CDR1 SGHDN and CDR2 FVKESK. V lost 5 bases, J lost 0 bases, and 14 bases lay in between. The CDR3 is 17 amino acids. DNA of the CDR3: TGTGCCAGCAGCGCCCGAGGACTGTTCTCTGGGGCCAACGTCCTGACTTTC. Translated: CASSARGLFSGANVLTF.

This chain links TRBV5-1 with TRBJ1-5; weak D call: TRBD1 (5 bases). V was clipped by 0 bases and J by 2 bases, with 15 bases between them. The CDR3 consists of 17 residues. Germline lookup yields CDR1 SGHRS and CDR2 YFSETQ. CDR3 sequence: CASSLGGSDSGNQPQHF. The CDR3 region has the DNA TGCGCCAGCAGCTTGGGGGGGAGTGACAGTGGCAATCAGCCCCAGCATTTT.

This clonotype was recorded many times. Sequence at one end of the junction differs from germline and may be a read error. The chain uses TRBV5-1 and TRBJ1-1; D is unresolved. CDR3 length: 15 residues. CDR1 SGHRS and CDR2 YFSETQ come from the germline V gene. CDR3 sequence (DNA): TGTGCCAGCAGTTTGGGAGGGCGGCTGAACACTGAAGCTTTCTTT. It encodes CASSLGGRLNTEAFF.

This clonotype has only a few counts. In DNA form, the CDR3 reads TGTGCCAGCAGTTTGGGGCGGACTAGCGTTCAGTATTTT. It codes for CASSLGRTSVQYF. The genes are TRBV6-5 and TRBJ2-3; 9 bases agree with TRBD2. The length of the CDR3 is 13 residues. Germline V gene data show CDR1 as MNHEY and CDR2 as SVGAGI. After removal of 4 bases from V and 12 bases from J, the junction contained 8 bases not matched to a gene.

This clonotype was observed at least ten times. The chain carries TRBV7-2 and TRBJ2-7; D not certain. The CDR3 totals 13 residues. Between the trimmed V and J ends, which lost 0 bases and 2 bases, there was a span of 5 bases. CDR1 is SGHTA, CDR2 FQGNSA, per germline. CDR3 loop: CASSLAPTYEQYF. The CDR3 DNA sequence: TGTGCCAGCAGCTTAGCTCCTACCTACGAGCAGTACTTC.

This clonotype was counted a single time. V is TRBV3-1 and J is TRBJ2-2; the D gene is possibly TRBD2 (5 bases). CDR3 size: 16 residues. V shed 3 bases and J shed 0 bases, with 11 bases lying between them. Germline assignment: CDR1 LGHDT and CDR2 YNNKEL (reference sequence). The CDR3 here is CASSQGSSANTGELFF. In DNA, the CDR3 is TGTGCCAGCAGCCAGGGGAGTAGCGCGAACACCGGGGAGCTGTTTTTT.

This clonotype was counted at least ten times. V and J are TRBV27 and TRBJ1-2, with D perhaps matching TRBD1 (6 bases). V lost 6 bases to trimming and J lost 4 bases, with 12 bases between them. The CDR3 has 13 residues. Germline V CDR1 and CDR2: MNHEY, SMNVEV (reference sequence). Here the CDR3 reads CASRDTGTYGYTF. CDR3 DNA: TGTGCCAGCAGAGATACAGGGACCTATGGCTACACCTTC.

The V and J genes are TRBV20-1 and TRBJ2-7; 11 bases are shared with TRBD2. Germline V CDR1 and CDR2: DFQATT, SNEGSKA (reference sequence). The CDR3 has 14 residues. The trim removed 3 bases at V and 5 bases at J, leaving 6 bases unmatched. The chain's CDR3 is CSARVPTSGNEQYF. The DNA for the CDR3 is TGCAGTGCTAGGGTCCCGACTAGCGGGAACGAGCAGTACTTC.

V is TRBV2 and J is TRBJ2-2; 7 bases match TRBD2. This CDR3 is 18 amino acids long. The J segment lost 5 bases and the V segment lost 6 bases, leaving 18 bases of the junction unmatched. From germline, CDR1 is SNHLY and CDR2 FYNNEI. The CDR3 here is CASSRLAQFPGKTGELFF. DNA of the CDR3: TGTGCCAGCAGCAGACTAGCCCAATTCCCCGGAAAAACCGGGGAGCTGTTTTTT.

This clonotype has ten or more counts. V gene TRBV29-1 combines with J gene TRBJ2-1; possibly TRBD1 or TRBD2 for D (5 bases each). With 5 bases removed from V and 2 bases from J, the gap between germline ends came to 16 bases. The length of the CDR3 is 15 residues. The germline V gene has CDR1 SQVTM and CDR2 ANQGSEA. The chain's CDR3 is CSVTGATSAYNEQFF. The CDR3 DNA sequence: TGCAGCGTTACCGGGGCCACCTCAGCCTACAATGAGCAGTTCTTC.

The chain combines TRBV29-1 with TRBJ2-3, with 10 nucleotides matching TRBD2. Germline-derived CDR1 and CDR2 are SQVTM and ANQGSEA. This CDR3 is built from 12 residues. CDR3 nucleotide sequence: TGCAGTACTAGCGGGGGCACAGATACGCAGTATTTT. Its translation is CSTSGGTDTQYF.

This clonotype was found many times. The chain couples TRBV6-1 to TRBJ1-2, with a possible D match to TRBD1 (6 bases). This CDR3 contains 14 residues. Germline values: CDR1 MNHNS, CDR2 SASEGT. Deletions cut 7 bases from V and 8 bases from J, with 20 bases between. In nucleotides, the CDR3 is TGTGCCAGCAACGCCCGGCGGGGGCTTTGGGGCTACACCTTC. As protein: CASNARRGLWGYTF.

The rearrangement uses TRBV29-1 and TRBJ1-2, with D hard to call. The V gene lost 1 base and the J gene lost 8 bases, with 26 bases spanning the gap. Germline lookup yields CDR1 SQVTM and CDR2 ANQGSEA. The CDR3 is 17 residues long. The CDR3 DNA reads as TGCAGCGTTGAAGGAGGGTTAGCGGGGAGGAATACTCAGGGCTACACCTTC. This gives the protein CSVEGGLAGRNTQGYTF.

This clonotype was seen more than once but under ten times. The genes are TRBV4-1 and TRBJ1-3; 8 bases map to TRBD1. After removal of 4 bases from V and 8 bases from J, the junction contained 13 bases not matched to a gene. CDR3 size: 16 residues. Germline V lookup: CDR1 MGHRA, CDR2 YSYEKL. CDR3 residues: CASSLPLTGVWDTIYF. CDR3 bases: TGCGCCAGCAGCCTACCGCTGACAGGGGTATGGGACACCATATATTTT.

Comments on this clonotype: One end of the junction varies from germline; a read error may be responsible. This chain connects TRBV4-1 to TRBJ1-2; 9 bases are a match to TRBD1. Germline CDR1 is MGHRA and CDR2 is YSYEKL. The CDR3 spans 15 residues. The CDR3 region has the DNA TGCGCCAGCAGCCAAGTTACAGGGGGCAAGCCTGGCAACACCTTC. Translated, it gives CASSQVTGGKPGNTF.

This clonotype turned up a few times. V and J are TRBV20-1 and TRBJ1-5; no firm D call. This CDR3 is 13 amino acids long. Germline values: CDR1 DFQATT, CDR2 SNEGSKA (reference sequence). V was pared by 6 bases and J by 6 bases, with 15 bases between. CDR3 nucleotides: TGCAGTGCGCTTACAGAGATCTCTCAGCCCCAGCATTTT. This gives the protein CSALTEISQPQHF.

This clonotype showed up many times. This rearrangement joins TRBV7-9 to TRBJ2-6; no clear D gene. The CDR3 spans 16 residues. Trimming took off 5 bases at V and 2 bases at J, with 13 bases between the two ends. Germline V gene lookup returns CDR1 SEHNR and CDR2 FQNEAQ (reference sequence). CDR3 loop: CASSPPRLAGANVLTF. Here the CDR3 DNA reads TGTGCCAGCAGCCCCCCCCGGCTGGCTGGGGCCAACGTCCTGACTTTC.

This clonotype was observed a few times. The J gene is TRBJ2-7, the V gene TRBV10-1; 7 positions agree with TRBD2. Unmatched junction bases numbered 7, after V lost 5 bases and J lost 6 bases. Germline CDR1 is WNHNN and CDR2 is SYGVQD (reference sequence). The CDR3 consists of 13 residues. The CDR3 region has the DNA TGCGCCAGCAGTCCCGGGACTATCGGCGAGCAGTACTTC. Translation gives CASSPGTIGEQYF.

This clonotype was observed a few times. V and J are TRBV5-1 and TRBJ2-5, with TRBD2 matching over 14 bases. Per germline, CDR1 SGHRS and CDR2 YFSETQ. The length of the CDR3 is 15 residues. V lost 3 bases to trimming and J lost 5 bases; unmatched junction nucleotides: 3. CDR3 sequence (DNA): TGCGCCAGCAGCTCCGGGACTAGCGGGAGTGAGACCCAGTACTTC. Protein product: CASSSGTSGSETQYF.

The chain couples TRBV20-1 to TRBJ1-2, with D possibly being TRBD1 (6 bases). From germline, CDR1 is DFQATT and CDR2 SNEGSKA (reference sequence). Trimming took 6 bases from V and 5 from J, leaving 16 bases between them. The CDR3 has 13 amino acids. CDR3 in DNA: TGCAGTGCATCAAAGGGGGACGGATATGGCTACACCTTC. Translating it yields CSASKGDGYGYTF.

This clonotype was counted at least ten times. The chain employs TRBV18 and TRBJ1-4, with a possible D match to TRBD1 (5 bases). CDR3 length equals 13 residues. V was cut by 7 bases and J by 8 bases, with 14 bases left in between. Germline V gene data show CDR1 as KGHSH and CDR2 as LQKENI. CDR3 residues: CASFRAQGEKLFF. DNA for the CDR3: TGTGCCAGCTTCCGGGCCCAGGGAGAAAAACTGTTTTTT.

The rearrangement joins TRBV12-3 or TRBV12-4 to TRBJ2-5; 9 bases match TRBD1. The CDR3 contains 17 residues. The junction had 13 bases not matched to a gene; V was cut back by 2 bases and J by 6 bases. CDR3 coding DNA: TGTGCCAGCAGTTTAACGTCTGGAACAGGGGGCGGAAAGACCCAGTACTTC. Its protein is CASSLTSGTGGGKTQYF.